This T cell receptor (beta chain) was sequenced in a study of shared clonotypes between healthy human individuals. Findings and caveats of the study: Only blood was sampled, and tissue TCR repertoires likely differ from blood ones.

The germline V gene has CDR1 KGHSH and CDR2 LQKENI. Trimming took off 3 bases at V and 2 bases at J, with 11 bases between the two ends. The CDR3 covers 14 residues. On this clone: The antigen is not known.

The table came from immunoSEQ multiplex PCR; TCRdb's copy has only in-frame clones and leaves some out. The repertoire holds 850,000 to 1,200,000 clones, approximately 68% seen once, with roughly 1.5% in the top ten. This receptor was taken from a man between 18 and 29 years old in good health. The sequenced material came from memory CD4+ T cells sorted from blood. The subset here: CD45RA-negative fraction. The chain joins TRBV18 to TRBJ2-7; D call uncertain. The CDR3 reads CASSPVQATYEQYF. The CDR3 DNA sequence: TGTGCCAGCTCACCTGTTCAGGCCACCTACGAGCAGTACTTC. Drawing the rest from reference TRBV18 and TRBJ2-7, the complete variable domain is NAGVMQNPRHLVRRRGQEARLRCSPMKGHSHVYWYRQLPEEGLKFMVYLQKENIIDESGMPKERFSAEFPKEGPSILRIQQVVRGDSAAYFCASSPVQATYEQYFGPGTRLTVT.